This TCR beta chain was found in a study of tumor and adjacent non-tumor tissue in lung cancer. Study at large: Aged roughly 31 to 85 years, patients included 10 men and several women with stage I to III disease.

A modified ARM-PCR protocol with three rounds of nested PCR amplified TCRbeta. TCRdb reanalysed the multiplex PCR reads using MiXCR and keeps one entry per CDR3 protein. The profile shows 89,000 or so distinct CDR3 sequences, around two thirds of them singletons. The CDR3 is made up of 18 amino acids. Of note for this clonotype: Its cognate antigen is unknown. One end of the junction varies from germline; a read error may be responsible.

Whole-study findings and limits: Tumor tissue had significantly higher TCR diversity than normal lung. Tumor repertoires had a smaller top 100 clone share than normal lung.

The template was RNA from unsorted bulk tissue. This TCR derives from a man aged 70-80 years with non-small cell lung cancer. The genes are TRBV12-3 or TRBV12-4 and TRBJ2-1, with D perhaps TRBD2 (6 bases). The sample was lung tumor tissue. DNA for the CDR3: TGTGCCAGCGGTTTACTATCCAGAGCTGGAGGGCTCTACAATGAGCAGTTCTTC. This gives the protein CASGLLSRAGGLYNEQFF.